This TCR beta chain was identified during a study of blood T cell repertoires in COVID-19 (dated by TCRdb to the early 2020s). A note on the overall study: Samples from collaborators originated in the United States, Italy and Spain and spanned both the acute and convalescent phases of COVID-19. The prospective study material was composed of cDNA or gDNA derived from T cells, B-cell-depleted T cells, or PBMCs. Deeply sampled blood TCRbeta repertoires from subjects exposed to, actively infected with, or recovered from COVID-19 were included in the dataset. The repertoires were made available in a free public database intended to serve as a resource for research on the immune response to SARS-CoV-2. Samples were obtained from the ongoing ImmuneRACE study (first 160 participants) and from about 1,300 subjects provided by 6 global collaborators. A de-identified subject ID, COVID-19 status, age in years and sex were almost always included in the sample metadata. HLA class I and class II types, where available, came from metadata supplied by the sample provider rather than from assay-based typing.

Overall results and qualifications from the work: The quantity of clinical and demographic metadata differed by source and by participant and was supplied without curation.

For this clone: It lacks a known antigen. Base qualities are not recorded, but no much larger clone differs from it by a single base.

Each collaborating institution followed its own protocols to collect whole blood in K2EDTA tubes. Collaborator samples were shipped for TCRbeta analysis as frozen whole blood, isolated PBMCs, or DNA extracted from either sample type. TCRbeta CDR3 regions were amplified from genomic DNA using the immunoSEQ Assay, a bias-controlled multiplex PCR. The authors' pipeline ran thus. The number of nucleated cells in each sample was estimated by amplification of reference gene primers within the assay. Sequence reads were collapsed and filtered to measure the absolute abundance of every unique TCRbeta CDR3 rearrangement. For each sample, productive Simpson clonality was calculated by taking the square root of Simpson's diversity index across productive rearrangements. TCRdb limited this immuneACCESS table to in-frame rearrangements with V and J called. A share of clones is missing; checked studies link under half to unresolved V genes, and the rest is unexplained. The V and J calls and clone size are taken from that table; D and trimming were inferred from the DNA. The sample data list fewer than 50,000 clones, and about 80% of these were observed just once. The biggest ten clones account for around 20% of the sample.

V lost 0 bases and J lost 4 bases; the stretch between them is 12 bases long. Including cysteine and phenylalanine, the CDR3 has 15 amino acids. Only the CDR3 portion is preserved as DNA: 45 bases, with reading frame beginning at the first base. CDR1 and CDR2 were assigned from the germline V gene as KGHSH and LQKENI. This TCR was sampled from a man between 65 and 85 years old with acute or convalescent COVID-19. The specimen sequenced was peripheral blood. This chain is built from TRBV18 and TRBJ1-2; no D segment can be confidently identified. The CDR3 loop reads CASSPPSVGVYGYTF. The sequenced DNA: TGTGCCAGCTCACCACCATCAGTCGGGGTCTATGGCTACACCTTC.